What follows is one T cell receptor beta chain and its context. Donors in Cohort 3 who had recovered were those with two negative PCRs, healthcare professional clearance, or resolution of their symptoms. Original handling: Nucleated cell counts were estimated from reference gene primer amplification. Clones were sequenced by immunoSEQ multiplex PCR, and TCRdb holds only the in-frame ones, with some missing. The DNA was the basis for D and trimming; V, J and clone size are from that table. Here the sample spans about 300,000 clones, about nine tenths being singletons. This record belongs to a study of blood T cell repertoires in COVID-19. Background on the study: The United States, Italy and Spain supplied acute and convalescent COVID-19 samples.

The receptor was derived from a young man who had recovered from COVID-19. Sequences were obtained from PBMCs or T cells enriched from blood (not recorded which).

The CDR3 DNA sequence: TGCGCCAGCAGCCTGGACAGTAACTATGGCTACACCTTC. Protein sequence: CASSLDSNYGYTF. The V gene is TRBV5-1, the J gene TRBJ1-2, with D tentatively TRBD1 (6 bases). Trimming pared 4 bases from V and 1 base from J, leaving 8 bases between. CDR1 is SGHRS and CDR2 is YFSETQ in the germline V gene. The CDR3 loop spans 13 amino acids. The variable domain in full, with the rest retrieved from reference TRBV5-1 and TRBJ1-2, is KAGVTQTPRYLIKTRGQQVTLSCSPISGHRSVSWYQQTPGQGLQFLFEYFSETQRNKGNFPGRFSGRQFSNSRSEMNVSTLELGDSALYLCASSLDSNYGYTFGSGTRLTVV.